This T cell receptor beta chain was found in a study of cytomegalovirus exposure and HLA in healthy donors. With respect to this clone: Antigen specificity is unknown.

Assay used: immunoSEQ multiplex PCR; TCRdb lists only in-frame clones, some missing. The sample has 110,000 to 150,000 clones; roughly nine tenths are singletons. General study points: The study flagged some 170 TCR beta chains as cytomegalovirus-associated. Testing in vitro showed three CMV-associated chains specific for CMV antigens.

The CDR3 runs 12 residues. V was pared by 0 bases and J by 9 bases, with 6 bases between. Germline V gene sequence: CDR1 SGDLS, CDR2 YYNGEE. The source of this sequence is a man aged 18 to 35 in good health and CMV-seronegative. The V call is TRBV9, the J call TRBJ2-2; D remains unclear. Sequenced input: PBMCs. Here the CDR3 DNA reads TGTGCCAGCAGCGTAGGTCTCCGGGAGCTGTTTTTT. It yields the protein CASSVGLRELFF.